The clone carrying this TCR beta chain was counted many times. Its cognate antigen is unknown. The source of the sample is a study of T cells in Graves' hyperthyroidism and ophthalmopathy. Study-wide results and caveats: Before onset, by a median of around 6.4 months, the model predicted ophthalmopathy. Blood held most thyroid clonotypes expanded above 0.001 frequency.

RNA transcripts served as the template for amplifying TCR beta CDR3 regions. In the first-round RT-PCR of the TCR CDR3, the HTBI primer set was used. TCRdb passed the multiplex PCR reads through MiXCR, listing each CDR3 protein once. The sample holds 550,000 to 650,000 distinct CDR3 sequences, 11% to 15% seen once. The CDR3 runs 16 residues. The J segment lost 3 bases and the V segment lost 3 bases, leaving 6 bases of the junction unmatched. Diagnosis of hyperthyroidism was new in patients aged 18 to 65, and its duration was under 2 months. The receptor was isolated from a young woman with Graves' hyperthyroidism that later progressed to Graves' ophthalmopathy. The specimen was blood. This chain connects TRBV12-3 or TRBV12-4 to TRBJ1-1; TRBD1 aligns across 11 bases. The CDR3 bases are TGTGCCAGCAGTTTCGGGACAGGGGGAGTCGACACTGAAGCTTTCTTT. Translated, it gives CASSFGTGGVDTEAFF.